Below, 14 T cell receptor beta chains from the same sample are listed, as sequenced in a study of shared clonotypes between healthy human individuals. Clones were read by immunoSEQ multiplex PCR, and TCRdb kept only the in-frame ones, dropping some. The profile shows some 240,000 clones, 60% to 80% of them singletons. Sequencing was carried out using memory CD4+ T cells sorted from blood. Indicated subset: CD45RA-negative fraction. These receptors were taken from a young man in good health.

This chain uses TRBV28 with TRBJ2-7; 10 positions match TRBD1. Germline V gene lookup returns CDR1 MDHEN and CDR2 SYDVKM. The CDR3 has 15 residues. Germline trimming cut 6 bases from V and 2 bases from J; bases unmatched to any gene: 7. The CDR3 sequence is CASRAGTGETYEQYF. CDR3 coding DNA: TGTGCCAGCAGGGCTGGGACAGGGGAAACCTACGAGCAGTACTTC.

This clone was counted a few times. The chain has TRBV7-8 and TRBJ1-5, with 7 bases that match TRBD1. CDR1 and CDR2 from the germline V gene are SGHVS and FQNEAQ. V lost 3 bases to trimming and J lost 5 bases; unmatched junction nucleotides: 7. This CDR3 has 15 residues. For the CDR3, the DNA is TGTGCCAGCAGCTTCCGGACAGGTCGGGATCAGCCCCAGCATTTT. The encoded protein is CASSFRTGRDQPQHF.

The chain combines TRBV19 with TRBJ2-6; D not certain. The CDR3 extends over 15 amino acids. Germline CDR1 and CDR2: LNHDA and SQIVND (reference sequence). V lost 3 bases and J lost 0, with 6 bases in between. The CDR3 is CASSMSSSGANVLTF. The CDR3 DNA reads as TGTGCCAGTAGTATGTCTTCCTCTGGGGCCAACGTCCTGACTTTC.

This rearrangement joins TRBV10-2 to TRBJ2-7; maybe TRBD2 (5 bases). The CDR3 runs to 14 residues. Germline loops: CDR1 WSHSY, CDR2 SAAADI. The germline V and J ends were trimmed by 6 bases and 1 base, with 13 bases remaining between them. The CDR3 here is CASRAVMGSYEQYF. The CDR3 region has the DNA TGCGCCAGCAGAGCGGTCATGGGATCCTACGAGCAGTACTTC.

The chain has TRBV6-1 and TRBJ1-2; TRBD1 is a possible D gene (5 bases). Looked up from germline, CDR1 is MNHNS and CDR2 is SASEGT. The CDR3 has 13 residues. Trimming cost V 6 bases and J 8 bases, with 16 bases left between them. The CDR3: CASRIHGRDGYTF. The CDR3 DNA is TGTGCCAGCAGGATCCACGGTAGGGACGGCTACACCTTC.

The genes are TRBV9 and TRBJ2-1; 13 nucleotides agree with TRBD2. V dropped 0 bases and J dropped 2; count of bases not matched to a gene: 5. This CDR3 region has 18 residues. Germline V gene sequence: CDR1 SGDLS, CDR2 YYNGEE. CDR3 DNA sequence: TGTGCCAGCAGCGTAGGAGAGGGACTAGCGGGAACCTACAATGAGCAGTTCTTC. Its translation is CASSVGEGLAGTYNEQFF. The full variable domain, rest sourced from reference TRBV9 and TRBJ2-1, is DSGVTQTPKHLITATGQRVTLRCSPRSGDLSVYWYQQSLDQGLQFLIQYYNGEERAKGNILERFSAQQFPDLHSELNLSSLELGDSALYFCASSVGEGLAGTYNEQFFGPGTRLTVL.

The chain has TRBV7-2 and TRBJ2-7; D might be TRBD1 or TRBD2, each matching 5 bases. The V end was cut by 6 bases, the J end by 0 bases, with 18 bases between. Germline V CDR1 and CDR2: SGHTA, FQGNSA. This CDR3 has 16 amino acids. The CDR3 here is CASSFRPGRVSYEQYF. CDR3 DNA sequence: TGTGCCAGCAGTTTTCGGCCGGGACGTGTCTCCTACGAGCAGTACTTC.

This chain links TRBV5-5 with TRBJ2-1, with 12 bases matching TRBD2. With 4 bases clipped from V and 5 bases from J, the junction kept 4 bases outside the gene matches. This CDR3 has 15 residues. Germline lookup yields CDR1 SGHKS and CDR2 YYEKEE (reference sequence). CDR3 in DNA: TGTGCCAGCAGCGCGACTAGCGGGAGTCACAATGAGCAGTTCTTC. Protein product: CASSATSGSHNEQFF.

The rearrangement uses TRBV14 and TRBJ2-6; the D is unclear. This CDR3 has 15 residues. V was shortened by 1 base and J by 2 bases, with 6 bases between the two germline ends. Germline loops: CDR1 SGHDN, CDR2 FVKESK. The CDR3 reads CASSQGAAGANVLTF. CDR3 in DNA: TGTGCCAGCAGCCAAGGGGCTGCTGGGGCCAACGTCCTGACTTTC.

V and J are TRBV6-1 and TRBJ1-3, with D possibly being TRBD1 (5 bases). Trimming cost V 5 bases and J 0 bases, with 11 bases left between them. Looked up from germline, CDR1 is MNHNS and CDR2 is SASEGT. This CDR3 is 15 amino acids long. CDR3 nucleotide sequence: TGTGCCAGCAGTCATAATGGGGGCTCTGGAAACACCATATATTTT. As protein: CASSHNGGSGNTIYF.

V gene TRBV25-1 combines with J gene TRBJ2-5; D perhaps matches TRBD2 (5 bases). The CDR3 totals 13 residues. The V gene lost 3 bases and the J gene lost 2 bases, with 7 bases spanning the gap. Germline-derived CDR1 and CDR2 are MGHDK and SYGVNS. Here the CDR3 reads CASSDTSQETQYF. CDR3 in DNA: TGTGCCAGCAGTGACACTAGTCAAGAGACCCAGTACTTC.

This rearrangement joins TRBV7-8 to TRBJ2-5, with 9 bases aligning to TRBD2. Germline CDR1 is SGHVS and CDR2 is FQNEAQ. This CDR3 comprises 18 residues. Unmatched junction bases numbered 11, after V lost 1 base and J lost 2 bases. The CDR3 loop reads CASSLVGTSPGWQETQYF. DNA of the CDR3: TGTGCCAGCAGCTTAGTGGGGACTAGCCCTGGATGGCAAGAGACCCAGTACTTC.

This chain links TRBV6-5 with TRBJ2-3, with 10 bases matching TRBD2. The V gene end was trimmed by 5 bases and the J gene end by 2 bases; junction bases not matched to a gene: 4. CDR1 is MNHEY and CDR2 is SVGAGI in the germline V gene. The CDR3 is made up of 15 amino acids. CDR3 nucleotides: TGTGCCAGCAGTGTCCTAGCGGGAGTCACAGATACGCAGTATTTT. It encodes CASSVLAGVTDTQYF.

The chain recombines TRBV18 with TRBJ2-2; 10 nucleotides match TRBD2. Germline-derived CDR1 and CDR2 are KGHSH and LQKENI. The CDR3 is 20 amino acids. J gave up 0 bases and V 1 base, and 11 bases lay outside the gene matches. The chain's CDR3 is CASSPLGASGSPSNTGELFF. Written as DNA, the CDR3 is TGTGCCAGCTCACCACTTGGGGCTAGCGGGAGTCCTTCGAACACCGGGGAGCTGTTTTTT.